The 15 T cell receptor beta chains listed next were all sequenced from one sample in a study of human T cells and chemical hapten exposure. TCRdb re-analysed the RACE reads in MiXCR, keeping a single row per CDR3 protein. This table holds about 270,000 distinct CDR3 sequences, just under 8% found once. As to time point: pre-sensitization, week 0. Treatment indicated: therapeutic diphenylcyclopropenone sensitization with weekly scalp DPC. The input for sequencing was whole blood, taken in connection with sensitization to the hapten diphenylcyclopropenone (DPC). Receptors originate from a young man with alopecia areata. Some clones in this sample may be carry-over from other donors' samples.

This clonotype has ten or more counts. This sequence joins TRBV21-1 and TRBJ1-1; TRBD1 reflects the table's D call only, with no check against the DNA. TRBV21-1 is given as a pseudogene. The CDR3 length is 15 residues. This CDR3 is CASSKNPGRNTEAFF. CDR3 in DNA: TGTGCCAGCAGCAAAAATCCGGGGCGGAACACTGAAGCTTTCTTT.

The chain has TRBV12-3 or TRBV12-4 and TRBJ1-1; D remains ambiguous. The V end was cut by 5 bases, the J end by 4 bases, with 14 bases between. The length of the CDR3 is 14 residues. DNA for the CDR3: TGTGCCAGCAGTCCGGTGCTGGGCTCCACTGAAGCTTTCTTT. Translation: CASSPVLGSTEAFF.

The J gene is TRBJ2-7, the V gene TRBV18, with no clear D. Germline loops: CDR1 KGHSH, CDR2 LQKENI. V dropped 3 bases and J dropped 2 bases, with 8 bases sitting between them. The length of the CDR3 is 13 residues. The CDR3 spells CASSPENPYEQYF. CDR3 coding DNA: TGTGCCAGCTCACCCGAGAATCCCTACGAGCAGTACTTC. Using reference TRBV18 and TRBJ2-7 for the parts outside the CDR3, the full variable domain is NAGVMQNPRHLVRRRGQEARLRCSPMKGHSHVYWYRQLPEEGLKFMVYLQKENIIDESGMPKERFSAEFPKEGPSILRIQQVVRGDSAAYFCASSPENPYEQYFGPGTRLTVT.

The chain couples TRBV20-1 to TRBJ2-7; D is perhaps TRBD2 (6 bases). This CDR3 region has 13 residues. V gave up 5 bases and J gave up 4 bases, with 15 bases separating them. Germline CDR1 reads DFQATT; CDR2 reads SNEGSKA (reference sequence). CDR3 amino acids: CSAPRPAGYEQYF. CDR3 sequence (DNA): TGCAGTGCTCCCCGCCCCGCGGGGTACGAGCAGTACTTC.

There are many counts of this clonotype. V and J are TRBV12-5 and TRBJ1-1, with 7 bases matching TRBD1. The length of the CDR3 is 13 residues. After removal of 6 bases from V and 6 bases from J, the junction contained 7 bases not matched to a gene. Per the germline V gene, CDR1 is LGHNT and CDR2 is FRNRAP. The CDR3 loop is CASGVRDRAEAFF. CDR3 in DNA: TGTGCTAGTGGCGTCCGAGACAGGGCTGAAGCTTTCTTT.

This clonotype was observed a handful of times. The DNA for the CDR3 is TGCGCCAGCAGCCAAGAGCGGGGGCTCGGTCTCCCCCTGGAAGGGATGGGCACTGAAGCTTTCTTT. As protein: CASSQERGLGLPLEGMGTEAFF. The V call is TRBV4-3, the J call TRBJ1-1; perhaps TRBD1 as D (6 bases). The germline V and J ends were trimmed by 0 bases and 4 bases, with 33 bases remaining between them. The CDR3 loop spans 22 amino acids. Germline assignment: CDR1 LGHNA and CDR2 YSLEER.

This chain joins TRBV6-1 and TRBJ2-7, with 7 bases that match TRBD1. V lost 7 bases to trimming and J lost 6 bases; unmatched junction nucleotides: 9. Germline V lookup: CDR1 MNHNS, CDR2 SASEGT. This CDR3 has 13 residues. The CDR3 DNA follows: TGTGCCAGCAACCAAGACAGGGAACCCGAGCAGTACGTC. This encodes CASNQDREPEQYV.

The table lists this clonotype with many counts. This chain links TRBV6-4 with TRBJ2-6; D not resolved. V lost 0 bases to trimming and J lost 2 bases, with 5 bases between them. From germline, CDR1 is MRHNA and CDR2 SNTAGT. The CDR3 loop spans 15 amino acids. CDR3 loop: CASSDSLAGANVLTF. Here the CDR3 DNA reads TGTGCCAGCAGTGACTCGTTAGCTGGGGCCAACGTCCTGACTTTC.

This clonotype appeared a few times. The J gene is TRBJ1-3, the V gene TRBV4-3; 8 positions match TRBD1. This CDR3 comprises 16 residues. The J segment lost 3 bases and the V segment lost 4 bases, leaving 8 bases of the junction unmatched. Germline CDR1 and CDR2: LGHNA and YSLEER. CDR3 protein: CASSREQGAGGNTIYF. The CDR3 DNA is TGCGCCAGCAGCCGAGAGCAGGGGGCCGGTGGAAACACCATATATTTT.

This clonotype was seen only a few times. The V gene is TRBV20-1, the J gene TRBJ1-1; D is ambiguous. V lost 0 bases and J 6 bases, leaving 11 bases between the germline ends. There are 13 residues in the CDR3. Per germline, CDR1 DFQATT and CDR2 SNEGSKA (reference sequence). CDR3 protein: CSARDLFIPEAFF. CDR3 sequence (DNA): TGCAGTGCTAGAGATCTTTTTATCCCTGAAGCTTTCTTT.

This clonotype has a handful of counts. The chain joins TRBV7-2 to TRBJ2-6; TRBD1 is a possible D gene (5 bases). There are 16 residues in the CDR3. The V end lost 5 bases, the J end lost 1 base, and 12 bases lay between the germline ends. Germline CDR1 is SGHTA and CDR2 is FQGNSA. The CDR3 spells CASSPLSGSGANVLTF. As DNA, the CDR3 is TGTGCCAGCAGCCCTCTGTCAGGGTCTGGGGCCAACGTCCTGACTTTC. Full variable domain (rest looked up from reference TRBV7-2 and TRBJ2-6): GAGVSQSPSNKVTEKGKDVELRCDPISGHTALYWYRQSLGQGLEFLIYFQGNSAPDKSGLPSDRFSAERTGGSVSTLTIQRTQQEDSAVYLCASSPLSGSGANVLTFGAGSRLTVL.

The rearrangement uses TRBV19 and TRBJ1-2, with D possibly TRBD1 on 5 matching bases. This CDR3 has 17 residues. V was clipped by 6 bases and J by 4 bases, with 24 bases between them. In germline, CDR1 is LNHDA, CDR2 SQIVND (reference sequence). The CDR3 region has the DNA TGTGCCAGTAGCGGGGCAGATTGGCGCCGAACGGGCTATGGCTACACCTTC. As protein: CASSGADWRRTGYGYTF.

This clonotype was recorded at least ten times. This chain connects TRBV28 to TRBJ2-3; 10 bases are shared with TRBD2. The CDR3 consists of 16 residues. Germline CDR1 and CDR2: MDHEN and SYDVKM. Unmatched junction bases numbered 6, after V lost 6 bases and J lost 0 bases. The CDR3 is CASRLAGTASTDTQYF. The CDR3 DNA reads as TGTGCCAGCAGACTAGCGGGGACAGCCAGCACAGATACGCAGTATTTT. Looking up the rest from reference TRBV28 and TRBJ2-3 gives the full variable domain: DVKVTQSSRYLVKRTGEKVFLECVQDMDHENMFWYRQDPGLGLRLIYFSYDVKMKEKGDIPEGYSVSREKKERFSLILESASTNQTSMYLCASRLAGTASTDTQYFGPGTRLTVL.

This clonotype was seen a handful of times. The chain uses TRBV9 and TRBJ2-2; D gene ambiguous. Germline lookup yields CDR1 SGDLS and CDR2 YYNGEE. CDR3 length: 14 residues. The V end lost 0 bases, the J end lost 4 bases, and 7 bases lay between the germline ends. The chain's CDR3 is CASSVGRLTGELFF. In DNA, the CDR3 is TGTGCCAGCAGCGTAGGCAGACTCACCGGGGAGCTGTTTTTT.

V and J are TRBV9 and TRBJ1-5; 7 positions agree with TRBD1. J lost 7 bases, V lost 4 bases, and 8 bases had no gene match. CDR3 length: 14 residues. CDR1 and CDR2 (germline): SGDLS, YYNGEE. The CDR3 region has the DNA TGTGCCAGCAGCCCTCGACAGGGTGGACAGCCCCAGCATTTT. Encoded protein: CASSPRQGGQPQHF.